This T cell receptor beta chain stems from a study of control samples from healthy donors and cancer patients. This clone was seen a few times. Assay used: immunoSEQ multiplex PCR; TCRdb lists only in-frame clones, some missing. Here the sample spans roughly 70,000 clones, 84% being singletons. CDR3 length equals 15 residues. Germline assignment: CDR1 MNHNS and CDR2 SASEGT. The V gene end was trimmed by 3 bases and the J gene end by 5 bases; junction bases not matched to a gene: 8. Sequenced input: blood. The rearrangement uses TRBV6-1 and TRBJ1-1; 8 positions match TRBD1. The clonotype originates from a man in his fifties in good health. The CDR3 sequence: CASSERTGGWTEAFF. The CDR3 coding sequence is TGTGCCAGCAGTGAGCGAACAGGGGGTTGGACTGAAGCTTTCTTT.